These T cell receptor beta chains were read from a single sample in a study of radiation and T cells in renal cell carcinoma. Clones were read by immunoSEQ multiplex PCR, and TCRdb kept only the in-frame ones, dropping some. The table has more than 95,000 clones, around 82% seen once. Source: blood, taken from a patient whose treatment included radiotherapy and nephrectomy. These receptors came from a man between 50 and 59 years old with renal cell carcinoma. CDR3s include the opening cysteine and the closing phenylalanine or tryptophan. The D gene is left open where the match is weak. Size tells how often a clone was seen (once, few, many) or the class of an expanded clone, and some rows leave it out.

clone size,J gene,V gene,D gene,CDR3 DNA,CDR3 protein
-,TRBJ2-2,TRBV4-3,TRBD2,TGCGCCAGCAGCCAGCTACCCGGGGGGGGGTCGGACACCGGGGAGCTGTTTTTT,CASSQLPGGGSDTGELFF
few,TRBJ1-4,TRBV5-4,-,TGTGCCAGCAGCTTAACAACTAATGAAAAACTGTTTTTT,CASSLTTNEKLFF
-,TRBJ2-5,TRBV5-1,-,TGCGCCAGCAGCTTTGATCAAGAGACCCAGTACTTC,CASSFDQETQYF
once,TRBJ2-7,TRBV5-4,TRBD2,TGTGCCAGCAGCCGTCGGACTAGCGGGGGACAAACCTACGAGCAGTACTTC,CASSRRTSGGQTYEQYF
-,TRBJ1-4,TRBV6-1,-,TGTGCCAGCAGCGACTACAGGGAAACTAATGAAAAACTGTTTTTT,CASSDYRETNEKLFF
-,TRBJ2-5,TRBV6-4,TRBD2,TGTGCCAGCAGTGACCGTCTAGCGGGGACTACCCAAGAGACCCAGTACTTC,CASSDRLAGTTQETQYF
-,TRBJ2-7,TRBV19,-,TGTGCCAGTAGTATGTGGAGCAGGGGAGACGAGCAGTACTTC,CASSMWSRGDEQYF
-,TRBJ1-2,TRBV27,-,TGTGCCAGCAGTCCGACAGGAGGGGATGGCTACACCTTC,CASSPTGGDGYTF
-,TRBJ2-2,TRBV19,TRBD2,TGTGCCAGTACCGTTAGCGGGAGGCTGAACACCGGGGAGCTGTTTTTT,CASTVSGRLNTGELFF
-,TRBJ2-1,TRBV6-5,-,TGTGCCAGCAGTTACGACTACGACAATGAGCAGTTCTTC,CASSYDYDNEQFF
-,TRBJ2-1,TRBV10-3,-,TGTGCCATTAGTACTGACGGACCACGTGAGCAGTTCTTC,CAISTDGPREQFF